A single T cell receptor beta chain is shown here with its context. The antigen is unknown. This entry comes from a study of cytomegalovirus exposure and HLA in healthy donors. Points from the study as a whole: Reports credit the classifier with highly specific, highly sensitive diagnosis of cytomegalovirus status.

Researchers ran the PCR with 60 Vbeta and 13 Jbeta primers. Method: immunoSEQ multiplex PCR; TCRdb's copy keeps in-frame clones and lacks some. The table shows over 110,000 clones, with roughly four fifths occurring only once. The germline V gene has CDR1 SEHNR and CDR2 FQNEAQ (reference sequence). The CDR3 has 15 residues. Trimming removed 3 bases at V and 1 base at J, with 10 bases between. The genes are TRBV7-9 and TRBJ2-4; the D gene is possibly TRBD1 (6 bases). Sequencing was done on a sample of PBMCs. This receptor was identified in a male donor in good health and CMV-seronegative. The CDR3 loop is CASSFTQGAKNIQYF. CDR3 DNA: TGTGCCAGCAGCTTTACCCAGGGGGCCAAAAACATTCAGTACTTC.